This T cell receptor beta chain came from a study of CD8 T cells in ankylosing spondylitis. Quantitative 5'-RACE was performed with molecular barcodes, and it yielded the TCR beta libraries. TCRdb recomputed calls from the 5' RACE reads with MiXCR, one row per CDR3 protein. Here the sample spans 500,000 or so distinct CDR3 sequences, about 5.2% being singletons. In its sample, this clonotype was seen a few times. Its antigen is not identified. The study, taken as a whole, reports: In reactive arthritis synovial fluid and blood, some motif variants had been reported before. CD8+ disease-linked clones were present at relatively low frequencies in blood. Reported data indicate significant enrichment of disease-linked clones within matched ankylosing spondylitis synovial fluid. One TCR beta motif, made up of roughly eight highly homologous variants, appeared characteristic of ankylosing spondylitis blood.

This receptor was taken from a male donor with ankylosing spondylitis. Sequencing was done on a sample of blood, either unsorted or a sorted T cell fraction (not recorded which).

This chain's CDR3 is CSARGQPTSYNEQFF. DNA of the CDR3: TGCAGTGCTAGAGGCCAGCCGACTTCCTACAATGAGCAGTTCTTC. The chain combines TRBV20-1 with TRBJ2-1; no clear D. This CDR3 region has 15 residues. V was shortened by 1 base and J by 1 base, with 11 bases between the two germline ends. CDR1 and CDR2 (germline): DFQATT, SNEGSKA (reference sequence).